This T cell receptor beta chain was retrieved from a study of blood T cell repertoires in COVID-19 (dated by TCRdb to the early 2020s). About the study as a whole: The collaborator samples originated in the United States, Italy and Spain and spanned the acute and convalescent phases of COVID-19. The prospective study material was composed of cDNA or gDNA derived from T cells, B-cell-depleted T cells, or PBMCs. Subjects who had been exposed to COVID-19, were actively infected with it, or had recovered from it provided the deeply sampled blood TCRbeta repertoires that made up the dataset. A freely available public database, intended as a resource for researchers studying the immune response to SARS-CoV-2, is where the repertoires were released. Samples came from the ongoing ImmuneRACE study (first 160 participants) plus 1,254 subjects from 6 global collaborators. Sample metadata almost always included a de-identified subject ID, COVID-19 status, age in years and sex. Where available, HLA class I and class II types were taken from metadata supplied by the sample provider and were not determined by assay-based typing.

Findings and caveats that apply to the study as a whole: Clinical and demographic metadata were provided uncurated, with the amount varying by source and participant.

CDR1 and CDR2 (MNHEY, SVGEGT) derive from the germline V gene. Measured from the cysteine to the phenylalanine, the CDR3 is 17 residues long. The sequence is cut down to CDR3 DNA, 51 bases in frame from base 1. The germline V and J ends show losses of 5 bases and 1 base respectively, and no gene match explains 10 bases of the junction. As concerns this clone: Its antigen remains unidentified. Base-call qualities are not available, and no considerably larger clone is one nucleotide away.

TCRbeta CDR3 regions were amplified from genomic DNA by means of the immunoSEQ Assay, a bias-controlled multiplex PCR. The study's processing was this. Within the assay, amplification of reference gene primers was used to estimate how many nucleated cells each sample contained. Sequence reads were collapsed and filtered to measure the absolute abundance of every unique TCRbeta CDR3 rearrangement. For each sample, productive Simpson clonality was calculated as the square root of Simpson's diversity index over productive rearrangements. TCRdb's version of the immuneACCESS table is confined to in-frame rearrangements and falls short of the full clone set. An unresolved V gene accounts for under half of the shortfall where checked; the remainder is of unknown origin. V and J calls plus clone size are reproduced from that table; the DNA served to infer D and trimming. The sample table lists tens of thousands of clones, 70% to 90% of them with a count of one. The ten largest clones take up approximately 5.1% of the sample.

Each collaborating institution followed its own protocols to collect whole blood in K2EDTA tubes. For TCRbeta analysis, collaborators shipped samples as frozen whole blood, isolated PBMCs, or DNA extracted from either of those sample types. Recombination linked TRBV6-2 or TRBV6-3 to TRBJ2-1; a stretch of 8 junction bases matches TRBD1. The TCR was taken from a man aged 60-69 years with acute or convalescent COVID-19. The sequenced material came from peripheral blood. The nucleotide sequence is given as TGTGCCAGCAGTACTTGGACAGGGAAAGGATCCTACAATGAGCAGTTCTTC. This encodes CASSTWTGKGSYNEQFF.